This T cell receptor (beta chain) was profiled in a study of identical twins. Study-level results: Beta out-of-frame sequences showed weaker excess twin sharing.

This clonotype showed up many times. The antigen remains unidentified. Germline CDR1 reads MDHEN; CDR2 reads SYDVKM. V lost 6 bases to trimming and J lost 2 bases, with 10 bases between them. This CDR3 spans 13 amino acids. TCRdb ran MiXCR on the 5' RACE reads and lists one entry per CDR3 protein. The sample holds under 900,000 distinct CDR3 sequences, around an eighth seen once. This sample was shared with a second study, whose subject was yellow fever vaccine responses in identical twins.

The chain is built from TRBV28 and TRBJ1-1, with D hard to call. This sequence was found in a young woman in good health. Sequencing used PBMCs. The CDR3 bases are TGTGCCAGCAGGGATCAACTCAACACTGAAGCTTTCTTT. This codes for CASRDQLNTEAFF.